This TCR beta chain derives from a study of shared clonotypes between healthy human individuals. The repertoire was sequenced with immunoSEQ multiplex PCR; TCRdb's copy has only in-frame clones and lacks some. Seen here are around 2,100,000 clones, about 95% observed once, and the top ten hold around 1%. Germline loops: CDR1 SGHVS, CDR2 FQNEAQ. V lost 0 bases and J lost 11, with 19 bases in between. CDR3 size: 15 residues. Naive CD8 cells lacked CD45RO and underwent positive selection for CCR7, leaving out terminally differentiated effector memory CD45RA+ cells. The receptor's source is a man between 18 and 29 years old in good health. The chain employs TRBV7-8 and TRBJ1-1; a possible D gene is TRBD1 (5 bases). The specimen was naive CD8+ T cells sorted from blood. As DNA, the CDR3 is TGTGCCAGCAGCTTAGCCGGGGGGACCCATCTTGGGGCTTTCTTT. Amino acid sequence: CASSLAGGTHLGAFF.